A single sample is the source of the 32 T cell receptor beta chains below, sequenced in a study of Ad26.COV2.S vaccination and SARS-CoV-2 variants. Sample treatment: approximately 18 received Ad26.COV2.S at low or high dose, single or two shots; about 5 received placebo; per-sample allocation not given. Collection of samples fell on day 63 after the first vaccine or placebo injection. The data were produced by immunoSEQ multiplex PCR, yet TCRdb's version contains in-frame clones alone and is incomplete. Among some 350,000 clones listed, about 85% were seen once. This material consisted of peripheral blood, taken in a trial of Ad26.COV2.S vaccine versus placebo. Receptors were obtained from a person aged 18-65 years who received the Ad26.COV2.S COVID-19 vaccine or a placebo.

The chain couples TRBV6-5 to TRBJ1-6, with D unresolved. Germline-derived CDR1 and CDR2 are MNHEY and SVGAGI. V lost 11 bases to trimming and J lost 6 bases, with 11 bases between them. The CDR3 length is 12 residues. The CDR3 spells CASSEGNSPLHF. The DNA for the CDR3 is TGTGCCTCATCAGAGGGTAATTCACCCCTCCACTTT.

J is TRBJ2-7 and V is TRBV7-6; D unresolved. This CDR3 comprises 14 residues. Germline lookup yields CDR1 SGHVS and CDR2 FNYEAQ. V lost 3 bases and J 0 bases, leaving 9 bases between the germline ends. CDR3 protein: CASSFRQGSYEQYF. The CDR3 nucleotides are TGTGCCAGCAGCTTCAGGCAAGGCTCCTACGAGCAGTACTTC.

V is TRBV18 and J is TRBJ1-2, with 10 nucleotides matching TRBD1. This CDR3 is 15 amino acids long. The germline V gene encodes CDR1 KGHSH and CDR2 LQKENI. V lost 0 bases and J lost 5; bases outside the gene matches: 3. CDR3 sequence reads: CASSPPTGGPYGYTF. The DNA for the CDR3 is TGTGCCAGCTCACCACCGACAGGGGGCCCTTATGGCTACACCTTC. The whole variable domain, remainder taken from reference TRBV18 and TRBJ1-2, is NAGVMQNPRHLVRRRGQEARLRCSPMKGHSHVYWYRQLPEEGLKFMVYLQKENIIDESGMPKERFSAEFPKEGPSILRIQQVVRGDSAAYFCASSPPTGGPYGYTFGSGTRLTVV.

This clone was detected once. This chain connects TRBV11-2 to TRBJ2-2; possible D gene TRBD1, 5 bases. Deletions cut 4 bases from V and 0 bases from J, with 9 bases between. Germline V gene lookup returns CDR1 SGHAT and CDR2 FQNNGV. This CDR3 is 15 amino acids long. CDR3 bases: TGTGCCAGCAGCTCCCAAGGGGCGAACACCGGGGAGCTGTTTTTT. Its protein product is CASSSQGANTGELFF.

The chain has TRBV14 and TRBJ1-3, with no clear D. CDR1 and CDR2 (germline): SGHDN, FVKESK. This CDR3 spans 15 amino acids. Trimming stripped 4 bases from V and 0 bases from J, with 10 bases between. The CDR3 reads CASSPSTSSGNTIYF. The CDR3 DNA sequence: TGTGCCAGCAGCCCATCGACAAGCTCTGGAAACACCATATATTTT.

The gene calls are TRBV5-1 and TRBJ1-1, with D uncertain. Between the trimmed V and J ends, which lost 4 bases and 0 bases, there was a span of 16 bases. The CDR3 runs 16 residues. Germline CDR1 reads SGHRS; CDR2 reads YFSETQ. CDR3 residues: CASSVSMGKMNTEAFF. The CDR3 nucleotides are TGCGCCAGCAGCGTCTCGATGGGGAAAATGAACACTGAAGCTTTCTTT.

The count of this clone is one. The V call is TRBV5-1, the J call TRBJ2-7, with D tentatively TRBD1 or TRBD2 (6 bases each). Germline values: CDR1 SGHRS, CDR2 YFSETQ. This CDR3 is built from 15 residues. Deletions cut 4 bases from V and 7 bases from J, with 21 bases between. The CDR3 DNA reads TGCGCCAGCAGCACGTGGGAGGCAGGGGCGGGAGAGCAGTACTTC. This codes for CASSTWEAGAGEQYF.

The table lists this clone with many counts. The chain employs TRBV5-6 and TRBJ1-1, with D maybe TRBD1 (5 bases). Trimming took 4 bases from V and 1 from J, leaving 14 bases between them. The CDR3 spans 15 residues. Germline V gene data show CDR1 as SGHDT and CDR2 as YYEEEE. This CDR3 reads CASSPGWGGNTEAFF. DNA for the CDR3: TGTGCCAGCAGCCCCGGGTGGGGGGGGAACACTGAAGCTTTCTTT. The whole variable domain, remainder taken from reference TRBV5-6 and TRBJ1-1, is DAGVTQSPTHLIKTRGQQVTLRCSPKSGHDTVSWYQQALGQGPQFIFQYYEEEERQRGNFPDRFSGHQFPNYSSELNVNALLLGDSALYLCASSPGWGGNTEAFFGQGTRLTVV.

J is TRBJ2-7 and V is TRBV18; the match to TRBD2 covers 12 bases. The CDR3 contains 17 residues. Trimming took 2 bases from V and 0 from J; bases not matched to a gene: 5. Looked up from germline, CDR1 is KGHSH and CDR2 is LQKENI. CDR3 nucleotide sequence: TGTGCCAGCTCACCAAGGACTAGCGGGACGAGCTCCTACGAGCAGTACTTC. The encoded protein is CASSPRTSGTSSYEQYF.

This rearrangement joins TRBV5-6 to TRBJ2-1; TRBD1 or TRBD2 may be the D gene (5 bases each). Germline V lookup: CDR1 SGHDT, CDR2 YYEEEE. V lost 1 base and J 5 bases, leaving 10 bases between the germline ends. The CDR3 is 14 amino acids. CDR3 in amino acids: CASSLLGTHNEQFF. The CDR3 DNA reads TGTGCCAGCAGCTTGCTGGGGACGCACAATGAGCAGTTCTTC.

This chain links TRBV7-8 with TRBJ2-7, with 10 bases fitting TRBD2. Germline V gives CDR1 SGHVS, CDR2 FQNEAQ. This CDR3 has 15 residues. Losses at the gene ends were 5 bases for V and 6 bases for J; bases not matched to a gene: 10. The CDR3 DNA follows: TGTGCCAGCAGCCGACTGAGCGGGAGGGCCGGCGAGCAGTACTTC. Its translation is CASSRLSGRAGEQYF.

The V call is TRBV7-2, the J call TRBJ1-4, with 12 nucleotides matching TRBD1. CDR1 and CDR2 from the germline V gene are SGHTA and FQGNSA. V was pared by 4 bases and J by 8 bases, with 5 bases of the junction left unmatched. The length of the CDR3 is 15 residues. Written as DNA, the CDR3 is TGTGCCAGCAGCTCTGGGACAGGGGGCTGGGAAAAACTGTTTTTT. Protein sequence: CASSSGTGGWEKLFF.

CDR3 sequence (DNA): TGCGCCAGCAGCTTGGACAGGGTCGGTGGCTACACCTTC. Its protein product is CASSLDRVGGYTF. The V call is TRBV5-1, the J call TRBJ1-2; a weak D match, TRBD1 (6 bases). This CDR3 region has 13 residues. Germline V gives CDR1 SGHRS, CDR2 YFSETQ. Trimming pared 0 bases from V and 7 bases from J, leaving 10 bases between.

This chain links TRBV27 with TRBJ2-1; 8 nucleotides line up with TRBD2. Germline CDR1 and CDR2: MNHEY and SMNVEV (reference sequence). The CDR3 has 16 amino acids. V was pared by 7 bases and J by 0 bases, with 8 bases of the junction left unmatched. The CDR3, as DNA: TGTGCCAGCACCCCTGGCGGGAGGAGCTCCTACAATGAGCAGTTCTTC. It is translated as CASTPGGRSSYNEQFF.

This clone was observed once. The chain links TRBV5-6 to TRBJ2-3; D perhaps matches TRBD2 (5 bases). The CDR3 contains 14 residues. Trimming left V 6 bases short and J 1 base short, with 12 bases between. Germline CDR1 SGHDT, CDR2 YYEEEE. The CDR3, as DNA: TGTGCCAGCACCCGAGGGCAGGGCACAGATACGCAGTATTTT. Translated, it gives CASTRGQGTDTQYF.

V is TRBV7-9 and J is TRBJ2-1; TRBD1 might be the D (6 bases). This CDR3 spans 16 amino acids. V was cut by 8 bases and J by 7 bases, with 24 bases left in between. Germline V gene lookup returns CDR1 SEHNR and CDR2 FQNEAQ (reference sequence). DNA of the CDR3: TGTGCCAGCTTCAAGGGGGTCGAGCAGCGTAGTAATGAGCAGTTCTTC. It codes for CASFKGVEQRSNEQFF.

The chain employs TRBV30 and TRBJ1-3; D might be TRBD1 (5 bases). The V gene's germline CDR1 is GTSNPN and CDR2 SVGIG (reference sequence). Trimming pared 5 bases from V and 0 bases from J, leaving 14 bases between. This CDR3 spans 15 amino acids. In DNA form, the CDR3 reads TGTGCCTGGGGCCAGGGTACCCTCTCTGGAAACACCATATATTTT. Protein sequence: CAWGQGTLSGNTIYF.

The chain links TRBV7-2 to TRBJ2-3; 8 bases fit TRBD1. CDR1 is SGHTA, CDR2 FQGNSA, per germline. The CDR3 runs 17 residues. J was trimmed by 0 bases and V by 5 bases; bases with no gene match: 10. CDR3: CASSHGTGRASTDTQYF. The CDR3 nucleotides are TGTGCCAGCAGCCATGGGACAGGCCGTGCTAGCACAGATACGCAGTATTTT.

The count of this clone is one. J is TRBJ1-2 and V is TRBV6-2 or TRBV6-3; D is possibly TRBD1 (6 bases). CDR1 is MNHEY, CDR2 SVGEGT, per germline. V dropped 2 bases and J dropped 4 bases, with 23 bases sitting between them. This CDR3 has 18 amino acids. CDR3 nucleotides: TGTGCCAGCAGTTACAACCTGGGGGGGCGAGGCGTCCTCTATGGCTACACCTTC. Translated: CASSYNLGGRGVLYGYTF.

The V gene is TRBV9, the J gene TRBJ2-1; D is possibly TRBD1 (6 bases). V lost 4 bases and J 3 bases, leaving 17 bases between the germline ends. The V gene's germline CDR1 is SGDLS and CDR2 YYNGEE. The CDR3 sequence is 16 residues long. Here the CDR3 reads CASSPGQRVDYNEQFF. The CDR3 DNA sequence: TGTGCCAGCAGCCCCGGACAGCGCGTAGACTACAATGAGCAGTTCTTC.

The chain combines TRBV6-4 with TRBJ2-3, with a weak D call TRBD2 (5 bases). Germline CDR1 reads MRHNA; CDR2 reads SNTAGT. With 4 bases removed from V and 2 bases from J, the gap between germline ends came to 7 bases. CDR3 length: 13 residues. In nucleotides, the CDR3 is TGTGCCAGCAGTGCCCGGGACACAGATACGCAGTATTTT. Translated: CASSARDTDTQYF.

The rearrangement uses TRBV5-5 and TRBJ2-3, with a tentative D call TRBD1 (6 bases). V lost 4 bases to trimming and J lost 2 bases, with 17 bases between them. The CDR3 covers 16 residues. CDR1 is SGHKS, CDR2 YYEKEE, per germline (reference sequence). DNA for the CDR3: TGTGCCAGCAGCGAAAAACAGGGATGGAACACAGATACGCAGTATTTT. Its translation: CASSEKQGWNTDTQYF.

The V call is TRBV27, the J call TRBJ1-1, with TRBD1 matching 8 bases. This CDR3 is 15 amino acids long. Trimming removed 5 bases from V and 6 bases from J; junction bases left unmatched: 11. Germline CDR1 and CDR2: MNHEY and SMNVEV (reference sequence). CDR3 amino acids: CASSQRRGQFAEAFF. For the CDR3, the DNA is TGTGCCAGCAGTCAACGCAGGGGGCAATTCGCTGAAGCTTTCTTT.

The chain is built from TRBV18 and TRBJ1-2; 7 nucleotides match TRBD1. CDR1 and CDR2 from the germline V gene are KGHSH and LQKENI. With V trimmed by 5 bases and J by 2 bases, 11 bases remained unmatched. The CDR3 is 16 residues long. The CDR3 sequence is CASSKAGTVTNYGYTF. As DNA, the CDR3 is TGTGCCAGCTCAAAGGCGGGGACAGTGACGAACTATGGCTACACCTTC.

This sequence joins TRBV7-2 and TRBJ2-7, with 13 bases identical to TRBD2. Trimming removed 5 bases from V and 6 bases from J; junction bases left unmatched: 10. This CDR3 contains 16 residues. The germline V gene has CDR1 SGHTA and CDR2 FQGNSA. The CDR3 DNA follows: TGTGCCAGCAGCACATGGACTAGCGGGGGTTTGGGCGAGCAGTACTTC. Translation gives CASSTWTSGGLGEQYF. The full variable domain, in which reference TRBV7-2 and TRBJ2-7 provide the parts outside the CDR3, is GAGVSQSPSNKVTEKGKDVELRCDPISGHTALYWYRQSLGQGLEFLIYFQGNSAPDKSGLPSDRFSAERTGGSVSTLTIQRTQQEDSAVYLCASSTWTSGGLGEQYFGPGTRLTVT.

V is TRBV5-6 and J is TRBJ2-2; possibly TRBD2 for D (5 bases). CDR1 SGHDT and CDR2 YYEEEE come from the germline V gene. The length of the CDR3 is 15 residues. V shed 4 bases and J shed 11 bases, with 21 bases lying between them. The DNA of the CDR3 is TGTGCCAGCAGCGGAGGCCTGAGGGATGGATCTGAGCTGTTTTTT. Amino acid sequence: CASSGGLRDGSELFF.

The chain is built from TRBV9 and TRBJ2-2; maybe TRBD1 (5 bases). CDR1 SGDLS and CDR2 YYNGEE come from the germline V gene. This CDR3 is built from 17 residues. The V and J ends lost 3 bases and 2 bases respectively, with 17 bases between them. The CDR3 reads CASSAPQGLFNTGELFF. CDR3 coding DNA: TGTGCCAGCAGCGCGCCCCAGGGTTTATTTAACACCGGGGAGCTGTTTTTT.

This chain uses TRBV11-3 with TRBJ2-3, with 8 bases identical to TRBD1. The V segment lost 5 bases and the J segment 4 bases; nucleotides outside the gene matches: 14. Per the germline V gene, CDR1 is SGHNT and CDR2 is YENEEA. The CDR3 length is 17 residues. For the CDR3, the DNA is TGTGCCAGCAGCCCAGGGGGCGGGCAGGGGGCAGCAGATACGCAGTATTTT. This encodes CASSPGGGQGAADTQYF.

This sequence joins TRBV27 and TRBJ2-7; 7 nucleotides line up with TRBD1. Unmatched junction bases numbered 5, after V lost 6 bases and J lost 3 bases. CDR1 and CDR2 (germline): MNHEY, SMNVEV (reference sequence). The CDR3 totals 13 residues. CDR3 protein: CASSPQGLYEQYF. The CDR3 nucleotides are TGTGCCAGCAGCCCACAGGGGCTCTACGAGCAGTACTTC.

The rearrangement links TRBV12-5 to TRBJ2-1, with TRBD1 matching 10 bases. Germline CDR1 is LGHNT and CDR2 is FRNRAP. The CDR3 has 18 residues. The ends lost 0 bases at V and 7 bases at J; junction bases unmatched: 12. CDR3: CASGLVGGPGQGLNEQFF. Here the CDR3 DNA reads TGTGCTAGTGGTTTGGTAGGTGGGCCGGGACAGGGGTTGAATGAGCAGTTCTTC.

This chain links TRBV10-3 with TRBJ2-3; 9 nucleotides line up with TRBD1. This CDR3 has 16 residues. Looked up from germline, CDR1 is ENHRY and CDR2 is SYGVKD. With V trimmed by 6 bases and J by 6 bases, 13 bases remained unmatched. CDR3 DNA: TGTGCCATCAGAGATCCGGGACAGGGTCAGGAGGATACGCAGTATTTT. It translates to CAIRDPGQGQEDTQYF.

J is TRBJ1-2 and V is TRBV5-4; 9 bases align to TRBD1. The V and J ends lost 2 bases and 4 bases, in that order; junction bases with no gene match: 6. CDR1 is SGHNT and CDR2 is YYREEE in the germline V gene (reference sequence). The CDR3 has 15 residues. This chain's CDR3 is CASSFWDRDGYGYTF. The CDR3 DNA sequence: TGTGCCAGCAGCTTCTGGGACAGGGACGGCTATGGCTACACCTTC.